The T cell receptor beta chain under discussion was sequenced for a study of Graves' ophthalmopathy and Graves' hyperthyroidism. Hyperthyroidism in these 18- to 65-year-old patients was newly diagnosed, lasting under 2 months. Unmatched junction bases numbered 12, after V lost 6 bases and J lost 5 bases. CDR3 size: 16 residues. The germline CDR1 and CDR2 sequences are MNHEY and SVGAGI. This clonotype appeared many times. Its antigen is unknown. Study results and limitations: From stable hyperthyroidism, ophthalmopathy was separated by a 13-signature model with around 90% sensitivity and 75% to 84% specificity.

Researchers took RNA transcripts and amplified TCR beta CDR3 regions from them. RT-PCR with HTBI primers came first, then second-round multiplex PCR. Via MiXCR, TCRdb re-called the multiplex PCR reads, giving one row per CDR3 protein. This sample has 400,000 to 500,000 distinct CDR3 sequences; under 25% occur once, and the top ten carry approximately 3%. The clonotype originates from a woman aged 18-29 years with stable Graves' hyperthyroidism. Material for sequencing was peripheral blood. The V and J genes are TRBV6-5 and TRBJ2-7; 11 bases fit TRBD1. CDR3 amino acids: CASRDSGTGGSNEQYF. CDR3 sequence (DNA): TGTGCCAGCAGAGACTCCGGGACAGGGGGTTCCAACGAGCAGTACTTC.